A selection of T cell receptor beta chains follows, all from one sample in a study of blood T cell repertoires in COVID-19. The assay was immunoSEQ multiplex PCR, and TCRdb's table has in-frame clones only and misses some. The data show tens of thousands of clones, approximately 85% seen once. The sequencing sample was made of peripheral blood. Source of these receptors: a human donor in a cohort sampled during active COVID-19. Each CDR3 is given with its conserved first and last residue. D genes are given only for firm matches. Clone size, where shown, is once, few, many, or a class for clones that have expanded.

v_call	j_call	d_call	clone_size	cdr3_nt	cdr3_aa
TRBV19	TRBJ2-3	-	-	TGTGCCAGTAGTATAGATCCGGGGGTCGAGGTTGGTTTT	CASSIDPGVEVGF
TRBV7-8	TRBJ2-7	-	once	TGTGCCAGCAGCTTAGGTTTGGAGGCAATTCACCCCATCTACGAGCAGTACTTC	CASSLGLEAIHPIYEQYF
TRBV5-1	TRBJ2-6	-	-	TGCGCCAGCAGCCCTACGCAAGGGGCCAACGTCCTGACTTTC	CASSPTQGANVLTF
TRBV11-2	TRBJ2-7	-	-	TGTGCCAGCAGCTTAGAATGGGACCAGGGGATCCACGAGCAGTACTTC	CASSLEWDQGIHEQYF
TRBV19	TRBJ2-1	-	-	TGTGCCAGTAGTATAGGGGGGGGGCCCCTCGCTGAGCAGTTCTTC	CASSIGGGPLAEQFF
TRBV5-1	TRBJ2-7	-	-	TGCGCCAGCAGCTTGGTTATGGGCAGCCCCTACGAGCAGTACTTC	CASSLVMGSPYEQYF
TRBV5-1	TRBJ1-2	-	-	TGCGCCAGCAGCTTGGAACAGGGTAACTATGGCTACACCTTC	CASSLEQGNYGYTF
TRBV10-1	TRBJ2-7	-	-	TGCGCCAGCAGTGAGATCGCGACAGCCACCTCCTACGAGCAGTACTTC	CASSEIATATSYEQYF
TRBV7-2	TRBJ2-1	-	-	TGTGCCAGCAGCGTCCGGGTGGGTGAGCAGTTCTTC	CASSVRVGEQFF
TRBV2	TRBJ1-1	-	-	TGTGCCAGCAGTATCACGGGAGGCACTGAAGCTTTCTTT	CASSITGGTEAFF
TRBV6-5	TRBJ1-2	-	-	TGTGCCAGCAGTTACTGGGGGGGCAGTGGGGTCTATGGCTACACCTTC	CASSYWGGSGVYGYTF
TRBV2	TRBJ1-5	-	-	TGTGCCAGCAGTTCACTGCGGCAGTTTAGCAATCAGCCCCAGCATTTT	CASSSLRQFSNQPQHF
TRBV7-9	TRBJ1-2	-	few	TGTGCCAGCAGCTTAGCGGCAATCCTCTATGGCTACACCTTC	CASSLAAILYGYTF
TRBV28	TRBJ2-7	-	-	TGTGCCACCCGAGCCAATTACGAGCAGTACTTC	CATRANYEQYF
TRBV5-1	TRBJ2-7	-	-	TGCGCCAGCAGCGTCGGGGGCTACGAGCAGTACTTC	CASSVGGYEQYF
TRBV6-5	TRBJ2-1	-	-	TGTGCCAGCAGTTATGCGCCGGGCTCCTACAATGAGCAGTTCTTC	CASSYAPGSYNEQFF
TRBV7-9	TRBJ2-7	TRBD1	-	TGTGCCAGCAGCTTAGATACCTCGGACAGGGGCTACGAGCAGTACTTC	CASSLDTSDRGYEQYF
TRBV5-8	TRBJ2-1	TRBD2	-	TGTGCCAGCAGCTCCGGACTAGAGCGGCGTGAGCAGTTCTTC	CASSSGLERREQFF
TRBV19	TRBJ1-5	TRBD1	few	TGTGCCAGTAGTGAGACCGGACAGGCACATCAGCCCCAGCATTTT	CASSETGQAHQPQHF
TRBV18	TRBJ2-5	-	few	TGTGCCAGCTCACCATTTGGTAGCGGTTACCAAGAGACCCAGTACTTC	CASSPFGSGYQETQYF
TRBV7-3	TRBJ2-5	TRBD2	-	TGTGCCAGCAGCTTCTTACCCACTAGCGGGGCAAAAGAGACCCAGTACTTC	CASSFLPTSGAKETQYF
TRBV6-5	TRBJ1-5	-	-	TGTGCCAGCAGTACAGGCGGGGCTCAGCCCCAGCATTTT	CASSTGGAQPQHF
TRBV28	TRBJ2-5	TRBD2	-	TGTGCCAGCACCCTGGGACTAGCGGAAGAGACCCAGTACTTC	CASTLGLAEETQYF
TRBV23-1	TRBJ2-1	-	few	TGCGCCAGCAGTCAAGAGGACAATGAGCAGTTCTTC	CASSQEDNEQFF
TRBV2	TRBJ1-1	-	-	TGTGCCAGCAGTCCAGGGGCCGCAAGGTCTGAAGCTTTCTTT	CASSPGAARSEAFF
TRBV11-2	TRBJ1-1	-	-	TGTGCCAGCAGCTTAGCCGACAGTAACACTGAAGCTTTCTTT	CASSLADSNTEAFF
TRBV7-8	TRBJ2-5	-	-	TGTGCCAGCAGCTTAGGGCCGTCCCAAGAGACCCAGTACTTC	CASSLGPSQETQYF
TRBV3-1/TRBV3-2	TRBJ2-5	-	-	TGTGCCAGCAGCTGGGGTGGGGGGGCTCAAGAGACCCAGTACTTC	CASSWGGGAQETQYF
TRBV5-8	TRBJ1-2	-	-	TGTGCCAGCAGCTTGGGGGTACAGAATTTTCACTACACCTTC	CASSLGVQNFHYTF
TRBV10-3	TRBJ1-1	TRBD1	-	TGTGCCATCAGTGACGTACAGGGGGCGCACGGTGAAGCTTTCTTT	CAISDVQGAHGEAFF
TRBV3-1/TRBV3-2	TRBJ2-5	TRBD2	medium-sized	TGTGCCAGCAGCCAAGAGAACGGGGGGGCCCGAGAGACCCAGTACTTC	CASSQENGGARETQYF
TRBV19	TRBJ2-7	TRBD1	-	TGTGCCAGCTCCGGACAGGGGAGAGTCCCGGGCTCCTACGAGCAGTACTTC	CASSGQGRVPGSYEQYF
TRBV10-3	TRBJ1-1	-	-	TGTGCCATCAGTGAGTTATCTGAAGCTTTCTTT	CAISELSEAFF
TRBV5-1	TRBJ1-1	-	-	TGCGCCAGCAGCTTTCGAATCCGGTCCGACACTGAAGCTTTCTTT	CASSFRIRSDTEAFF
TRBV15	TRBJ2-3	-	-	TGTGCCACCAGCAGAGATCGCGGCCCAAGCACAGATACGCAGTATTTT	CATSRDRGPSTDTQYF
TRBV7-8	TRBJ2-7	-	-	TGTGCCAGCAGCTCCTTTCAGGGGCTCGAGCAGTACTTC	CASSSFQGLEQYF
TRBV19	TRBJ1-1	-	-	TGTGCCAACCCGCCTTGGAGGAACACTGAAGCTTTCTTT	CANPPWRNTEAFF
TRBV5-6	TRBJ1-5	TRBD1	-	TGTGCCAGCAGCTTGTACGACGGGACAGGGGGCCGCAATCAGCCCCAGCATTTT	CASSLYDGTGGRNQPQHF
TRBV19	TRBJ2-5	TRBD2	once	TGTGCCAGCGGTAGGCGGGGGGGACAAGAGACCCAGTACTTC	CASGRRGGQETQYF
TRBV4-1	TRBJ1-3	TRBD1	-	TGCGCCAGCAGCCAAGCTTGGGACAGGCGCTCTGGAAACACCATATATTTT	CASSQAWDRRSGNTIYF
TRBV29-1	TRBJ2-1	TRBD1	-	TGCAGCGGCCGGGACAGGGGGCCTTCGGAGCAGTTCTTC	CSGRDRGPSEQFF
TRBV5-1	TRBJ2-1	TRBD2	-	TGCGCCAGCAGCTTGGTGATTAGCGGGGGGCATAATGAGCAGTTCTTC	CASSLVISGGHNEQFF
TRBV5-1	TRBJ1-1	TRBD1	-	TGCGCCAGCAGCCGGGGACAGGGGGCGCAGGATGCTTTCTTT	CASSRGQGAQDAFF
TRBV2	TRBJ2-5	TRBD1	-	TGTGCCAGCAGTGATGGCCAGGGGGTTTCCAAAGAGACCCAGTACTTC	CASSDGQGVSKETQYF
TRBV23-1	TRBJ2-2	TRBD2	-	TGCGCCAGCAGTCAATGGGCGGGGGGATCAACCGGGGAGCTGTTTTTT	CASSQWAGGSTGELFF
TRBV7-6	TRBJ1-6	-	-	TGTGCCAGCAGCTCCCGGACGGGAATTAATTCACCCCTCCACTTT	CASSSRTGINSPLHF
TRBV6-2/TRBV6-3	TRBJ2-7	-	-	TGTGCCAGCAGTTACTCGATTCAGTCCGAATTCTCCTACGAGCAGTACTTC	CASSYSIQSEFSYEQYF
TRBV5-4	TRBJ2-3	TRBD1	-	TGTGCCAGCAGCTTGAGACAGGGGGGCACAGATACGCAGTATTTT	CASSLRQGGTDTQYF
TRBV2	TRBJ2-1	TRBD2	-	TGTGCCAGCAGTGAAGGCCAGCGGGGGGGGTATGAGCAGTTCTTC	CASSEGQRGGYEQFF
TRBV24-1	TRBJ2-3	TRBD2	-	TGTGCCACCAGTGATATAGGACTAGCGGGGGGTACAGATACGCAGTATTTT	CATSDIGLAGGTDTQYF
TRBV4-1	TRBJ1-2	-	-	TGCGCCAGCAGCCAAGCGTCTCGGGGGGCGGTTGGCTACACCTTC	CASSQASRGAVGYTF
TRBV2	TRBJ1-4	TRBD1	-	TGTGCCAGCAGGGAAACGGACAGGGCTTATGAAAAACTGTTTTTT	CASRETDRAYEKLFF
TRBV7-3	TRBJ2-7	TRBD2	few	TGTGCCAGCAGCTCCCAAGCGGGGCCTTCCTACGAGCAGTACTTC	CASSSQAGPSYEQYF